The 21 T cell receptor beta chains given below trace back to one sample, sequenced in a study of T cell responses to AZD1222 COVID-19 vaccine. This table comes from immunoSEQ multiplex PCR, and its TCRdb copy is limited to in-frame clones, with some not included. This table has about 120,000 clones, around 90% appearing once. Sequencing used peripheral blood, obtained 28 days after the second AZD1222 dose. Receptors were obtained from an adult who received the AZD1222 COVID-19 vaccine.

J is TRBJ2-3 and V is TRBV7-2; D is undetermined. Germline assignment: CDR1 SGHTA and CDR2 FQGNSA. The CDR3 sequence is 12 residues long. V was shortened by 3 bases and J by 3 bases, with 4 bases between the two germline ends. Here the CDR3 reads CASSLGTDTQYF. CDR3 nucleotide sequence: TGTGCCAGCAGCTTGGGGACAGATACGCAGTATTTT.

This chain uses TRBV3-1 (or the pseudogene TRBV3-2) with TRBJ2-1; D could derive from TRBD1 or TRBD2 (6 bases each). Germline V gene lookup returns CDR1 LGHDT and CDR2 YNNKEL (reference sequence). Trimming pared 1 base from V and 5 bases from J, leaving 12 bases between. This CDR3 comprises 15 residues. CDR3 residues: CASSQAGGEHNEQFF. DNA for the CDR3: TGTGCCAGCAGCCAAGCCGGGGGCGAGCACAATGAGCAGTTCTTC.

The chain uses TRBV5-5 and TRBJ2-7; a weak D match, TRBD1 (5 bases). Trimming took off 4 bases at V and 3 bases at J, with 14 bases between the two ends. The CDR3 has 14 amino acids. Per germline, CDR1 SGHKS and CDR2 YYEKEE (reference sequence). In nucleotides, the CDR3 is TGTGCCAGCAGCCTAGGACATTTAAGCTACGAGCAGTACTTC. Translating it yields CASSLGHLSYEQYF.

The gene calls are TRBV6-5 and TRBJ2-3; D gene uncertain. CDR1 and CDR2 from the germline V gene are MNHEY and SVGAGI. With 0 bases removed from V and 1 base from J, the gap between germline ends came to 11 bases. This CDR3 comprises 16 residues. The chain's CDR3 is CASSYSPDRGTDTQYF. CDR3 nucleotide sequence: TGTGCCAGCAGTTACTCACCCGACCGTGGCACAGATACGCAGTATTTT.

The chain combines TRBV2 with TRBJ2-3, with D possibly being TRBD1 (6 bases). V lost 10 bases and J 2 bases, leaving 16 bases between the germline ends. CDR3 length equals 14 residues. Germline CDR1 SNHLY, CDR2 FYNNEI. CDR3 sequence: CATRAGVITDTQYF. CDR3 nucleotide sequence: TGTGCCACCCGGGCAGGGGTGATCACAGATACGCAGTATTTT.

The rearrangement joins TRBV6-2 or TRBV6-3 to TRBJ1-5; 9 nucleotides line up with TRBD1. This CDR3 is 20 amino acids long. From germline, CDR1 is MNHEY and CDR2 SVGEGT. V lost 2 bases, J lost 0 bases, and 14 bases stayed unmatched. The chain's CDR3 is CASSYPERTGVQLSNQPQHF. Written as DNA, the CDR3 is TGTGCCAGCAGTTACCCAGAGCGGACAGGGGTTCAGCTTAGCAATCAGCCCCAGCATTTT.

This clone was detected only a few times. V and J are TRBV18 and TRBJ1-3; D unresolved. Trimming stripped 4 bases from V and 6 bases from J, with 13 bases between. The CDR3 has 14 residues. CDR1 is KGHSH and CDR2 is LQKENI in the germline V gene. The CDR3: CASSLIRTENTIYF. The CDR3 coding sequence is TGTGCCAGCTCACTGATCCGGACGGAAAACACCATATATTTT. Full variable domain (missing parts from reference TRBV18 and TRBJ1-3): NAGVMQNPRHLVRRRGQEARLRCSPMKGHSHVYWYRQLPEEGLKFMVYLQKENIIDESGMPKERFSAEFPKEGPSILRIQQVVRGDSAAYFCASSLIRTENTIYFGEGSWLTVV.

The chain has TRBV20-1 and TRBJ2-2; D possibly matches TRBD1 or TRBD2 (5 bases each). Germline-derived CDR1 and CDR2 are DFQATT and SNEGSKA (reference sequence). V dropped 3 bases and J dropped 6 bases, with 20 bases sitting between them. CDR3 length: 16 residues. The chain's CDR3 is CSASMATSGRAGELFF. In nucleotides, the CDR3 is TGCAGTGCTAGTATGGCTACCTCAGGGCGGGCCGGGGAGCTGTTTTTT.

The chain has TRBV6-6 and TRBJ1-2; D is ambiguous. Germline CDR1 and CDR2: MNHNY and SVGAGI (reference sequence). Trimming pared 6 bases from V and 4 bases from J, leaving 12 bases between. The CDR3 length is 13 residues. The CDR3 DNA reads as TGTGCCAGCAGAATACAGAAATTCTATGGCTACACCTTC. Its protein product is CASRIQKFYGYTF.

The chain carries TRBV7-2 and TRBJ1-3; possibly TRBD1 for D (6 bases). The CDR3 has 16 amino acids. Germline-derived CDR1 and CDR2 are SGHTA and FQGNSA. Trimming cost V 5 bases and J 0 bases, with 14 bases left between them. CDR3 in amino acids: CASSIQGIGSGNTIYF. The CDR3 region has the DNA TGTGCCAGCAGCATTCAGGGGATAGGCTCTGGAAACACCATATATTTT.

This rearrangement joins TRBV7-2 to TRBJ2-7; 7 nucleotides align to TRBD1. Losses at the gene ends were 5 bases for V and 4 bases for J; bases not matched to a gene: 11. CDR1 is SGHTA, CDR2 FQGNSA, per germline. The CDR3 extends over 15 amino acids. CDR3 sequence: CASSPGQVYLYEQYF. As DNA, the CDR3 is TGTGCCAGCAGCCCAGGACAGGTATATCTATACGAGCAGTACTTC.

The chain uses TRBV3-1 (or the pseudogene TRBV3-2) and TRBJ1-6, with D perhaps matching TRBD1 (5 bases). The V gene lost 1 base and the J gene lost 6 bases, with 10 bases spanning the gap. Germline V gene data show CDR1 as LGHDT and CDR2 as YNNKEL (reference sequence). CDR3 size: 15 residues. Here the CDR3 reads CASSQGTDTNSPLHF. In nucleotides, the CDR3 is TGTGCCAGCAGCCAAGGGACGGACACTAATTCACCCCTCCACTTT.

This clone was detected only a few times. The chain couples TRBV7-2 to TRBJ2-3, with 12 nucleotides matching TRBD2. The germline V gene has CDR1 SGHTA and CDR2 FQGNSA. J gave up 4 bases and V 4 bases, and 6 bases lay outside the gene matches. The CDR3 is made up of 16 amino acids. The CDR3 is CASSSSGGAGADTQYF. The DNA for the CDR3 is TGTGCCAGCAGCTCTAGCGGGGGGGCCGGCGCAGATACGCAGTATTTT.

The chain recombines TRBV3-1 (or the pseudogene TRBV3-2) with TRBJ1-2, with D uncertain. The CDR3 is 15 amino acids. The germline V gene encodes CDR1 LGHDT and CDR2 YNNKEL (reference sequence). Trimming removed 0 bases at V and 2 bases at J, with 10 bases between. DNA for the CDR3: TGTGCCAGCAGCCAAGATGTCCGACTGAACTATGGCTACACCTTC. It encodes CASSQDVRLNYGYTF.

The chain joins TRBV14 to TRBJ1-6; 9 bases are a match to TRBD1. Germline CDR1 SGHDN, CDR2 FVKESK. CDR3 length: 15 residues. J was trimmed by 9 bases and V by 1 base; bases with no gene match: 4. CDR3 in amino acids: CASSQGTGDSSPLHF. The CDR3 DNA sequence: TGTGCCAGCAGCCAAGGGACAGGGGATAGTTCACCCCTCCACTTT.

V and J are TRBV10-3 and TRBJ2-1; TRBD2 matches 11 bases. This CDR3 region has 21 residues. Germline CDR1 and CDR2: ENHRY and SYGVKD. J was trimmed by 0 bases and V by 3 bases; bases with no gene match: 16. CDR3 bases: TGTGCCATCAGTGACATTACCGGGACTAGCGGCGTGGAGAGCTCCTACAATGAGCAGTTCTTC. As protein: CAISDITGTSGVESSYNEQFF.

The chain uses TRBV18 and TRBJ1-6, with 8 bases identical to TRBD1. This CDR3 contains 15 residues. The ends lost 2 bases at V and 7 bases at J; junction bases unmatched: 4. Germline V CDR1 and CDR2: KGHSH, LQKENI. CDR3 sequence reads: CASSPSGQGNSPLHF. As DNA, the CDR3 is TGTGCCAGCTCACCAAGCGGACAGGGAAATTCACCCCTCCACTTT. Using reference TRBV18 and TRBJ1-6 for the parts outside the CDR3, the full variable domain is NAGVMQNPRHLVRRRGQEARLRCSPMKGHSHVYWYRQLPEEGLKFMVYLQKENIIDESGMPKERFSAEFPKEGPSILRIQQVVRGDSAAYFCASSPSGQGNSPLHFGNGTRLTVT.

V gene TRBV12-3 or TRBV12-4 combines with J gene TRBJ2-7, with TRBD2 matching over 7 bases. J was trimmed by 2 bases and V by 8 bases; bases with no gene match: 3. This CDR3 has 12 residues. The CDR3 bases are TGTGCCAGCGGGGGGGGGACCTACGAGCAGTACTTC. This translates into CASGGGTYEQYF.

CDR3 in DNA: TGTGCCAGCAGTGAAGCCGGGGGCCGCGCAGATACGCAGTATTTT. This sequence encodes CASSEAGGRADTQYF. The chain combines TRBV2 with TRBJ2-3; the D gene could be TRBD1 or TRBD2 (6 bases each). Trimming took off 0 bases at V and 4 bases at J, with 11 bases between the two ends. This CDR3 contains 15 residues. From germline, CDR1 is SNHLY and CDR2 FYNNEI.

The chain has TRBV7-8 and TRBJ1-3; possibly TRBD1 for D (5 bases). The germline CDR1 and CDR2 sequences are SGHVS and FQNEAQ. V was pared by 5 bases and J by 4 bases, with 15 bases between. The CDR3 covers 15 residues. This chain's CDR3 is CASSRMRGVGNTIYF. CDR3 DNA: TGTGCCAGCAGCCGAATGAGGGGTGTCGGAAACACCATATATTTT.

The chain carries TRBV7-2 and TRBJ1-1; D is perhaps TRBD1 (5 bases). Per germline, CDR1 SGHTA and CDR2 FQGNSA. The CDR3 spans 13 residues. Trimming cost V 3 bases and J 9 bases, with 14 bases left between them. DNA of the CDR3: TGTGCCAGCAGCTTCGACGGGGGAACTAAAGCTTTCTTT. It yields the protein CASSFDGGTKAFF.